These 23 T cell receptor beta chains share one sample of origin, sequenced in a study of glioma-infiltrating T cells after dendritic cell vaccination. Documented time point: after dendritic cell vaccination, including at tumor progression/relapse. Generated by immunoSEQ multiplex PCR, the TCRdb table keeps only in-frame clones and is missing some. Among about 100,000 clones listed, approximately 80% were seen once. The source was blood, collected after dendritic cell vaccination. The receptors come from a human donor with glioblastoma.

This clone has at least ten counts. V usage is TRBV6-6 and J usage is TRBJ2-2; weak D call: TRBD2 (6 bases). CDR3 size: 15 residues. The V gene lost 6 bases and the J gene lost 0 bases, with 11 bases spanning the gap. Germline lookup yields CDR1 MNHNY and CDR2 SVGAGI (reference sequence). For the CDR3, the DNA is TGTGCCAGCAGGTCCTCGGGAGCGAACACCGGGGAGCTGTTTTTT. It yields the protein CASRSSGANTGELFF.

The chain has TRBV7-8 and TRBJ2-5; D is ambiguous. Trimming shortened V by 0 bases and J by 2 bases, and 10 bases separated the two germline ends. Germline V gene lookup returns CDR1 SGHVS and CDR2 FQNEAQ. CDR3 length: 15 residues. The CDR3 DNA is TGTGCCAGCAGCTTAGCGGGCAGAACACAAGAGACCCAGTACTTC. It specifies CASSLAGRTQETQYF. Combining the CDR3 with reference TRBV7-8 and TRBJ2-5 gives the whole variable domain GAGVSQSPRYKVAKRGQDVALRCDPISGHVSLFWYQQALGQGPEFLTYFQNEAQLDKSGLPSDRFFAERPEGSVSTLKIQRTQQEDSAVYLCASSLAGRTQETQYFGPGTRLLVL.

V usage is TRBV6-1 and J usage is TRBJ1-3; weak D call: TRBD1 (5 bases). CDR1 MNHNS and CDR2 SASEGT come from the germline V gene. The V and J ends lost 8 bases and 2 bases respectively, with 13 bases between them. The length of the CDR3 is 14 residues. The chain's CDR3 is CASDPGGPGNTIYF. The CDR3, as DNA: TGTGCCAGCGACCCGGGGGGACCTGGAAACACCATATATTTT.

The V gene is TRBV11-1, the J gene TRBJ2-5; TRBD2 matches 14 bases. The CDR3 covers 17 residues. Germline assignment: CDR1 SGHAT and CDR2 FQDESV (reference sequence). Germline trimming cut 5 bases from V and 5 bases from J; bases unmatched to any gene: 10. The CDR3 sequence is CASSPSTSGRARETQYF. CDR3 coding DNA: TGTGCCAGCAGCCCGTCGACTAGCGGGAGGGCGCGGGAGACCCAGTACTTC.

This clone was seen a few times. The chain recombines TRBV9 with TRBJ1-4; the D is unclear. Trimming shortened V by 4 bases and J by 8 bases, and 18 bases separated the two germline ends. Germline assignment: CDR1 SGDLS and CDR2 YYNGEE. The CDR3 extends over 15 amino acids. CDR3 region: CASSPSASDREKLFF. In DNA, the CDR3 is TGTGCCAGCAGCCCCAGCGCCTCAGACCGAGAAAAACTGTTTTTT. The whole variable domain, remainder taken from reference TRBV9 and TRBJ1-4, is DSGVTQTPKHLITATGQRVTLRCSPRSGDLSVYWYQQSLDQGLQFLIQYYNGEERAKGNILERFSAQQFPDLHSELNLSSLELGDSALYFCASSPSASDREKLFFGSGTQLSVL.

This clone was counted between two and nine times. The chain joins TRBV2 to TRBJ2-7, with D possibly TRBD2 on 5 matching bases. V lost 6 bases and J lost 7, with 13 bases in between. The CDR3 sequence is 12 residues long. Germline CDR1 is SNHLY and CDR2 is FYNNEI. The CDR3 coding sequence is TGTGCCAGCAGCCCGGTACGGGGAGAGCAGTACTTC. This encodes CASSPVRGEQYF.

The chain joins TRBV19 to TRBJ2-7; 7 bases map to TRBD1. V was pared by 3 bases and J by 0 bases, with 5 bases of the junction left unmatched. CDR1 LNHDA and CDR2 SQIVND come from the germline V gene (reference sequence). The CDR3 spans 15 residues. CDR3 loop: CASSMYRDSSYEQYF. DNA for the CDR3: TGTGCCAGTAGTATGTACCGGGACAGCTCCTACGAGCAGTACTTC.

The chain combines TRBV5-1 with TRBJ2-5, with TRBD2 matching over 9 bases. The CDR3 sequence is 16 residues long. Losses at the gene ends were 0 bases for V and 3 bases for J; bases not matched to a gene: 6. Germline V CDR1 and CDR2: SGHRS, YFSETQ. This CDR3 is CASSLGFRGGEETQYF. CDR3 bases: TGCGCCAGCAGCTTGGGATTCCGCGGGGGGGAAGAGACCCAGTACTTC.

This rearrangement joins TRBV30 to TRBJ1-4; D is perhaps TRBD1 (6 bases). This CDR3 region has 15 residues. Germline assignment: CDR1 GTSNPN and CDR2 SVGIG (reference sequence). Trimming stripped 2 bases from V and 0 bases from J, with 10 bases between. For the CDR3, the DNA is TGTGCCTGGAGTCGCACAGGGTCAACTAATGAAAAACTGTTTTTT. This sequence encodes CAWSRTGSTNEKLFF.

This chain links TRBV27 with TRBJ1-6; tentatively, D is TRBD1 (6 bases). The CDR3 loop spans 16 amino acids. V dropped 0 bases and J dropped 6 bases, with 12 bases sitting between them. The V gene's germline CDR1 is MNHEY and CDR2 SMNVEV (reference sequence). CDR3 amino acids: CASSLSMGASNSPLHF. The DNA of the CDR3 is TGTGCCAGCAGTTTATCGATGGGGGCGAGTAATTCACCCCTCCACTTT.

This clone was seen just once. The V gene is TRBV5-1, the J gene TRBJ2-1; D not resolved. The CDR3 length is 16 residues. The V and J ends lost 0 bases and 2 bases respectively, with 12 bases between them. Germline V lookup: CDR1 SGHRS, CDR2 YFSETQ. CDR3 in amino acids: CASSLDPAPPYNEQFF. CDR3 sequence (DNA): TGCGCCAGCAGCTTGGATCCAGCGCCTCCCTACAATGAGCAGTTCTTC.

The gene calls are TRBV18 and TRBJ2-7; TRBD1 matches at 9 bases. The J segment lost 3 bases and the V segment lost 3 bases, leaving 3 bases of the junction unmatched. CDR1 is KGHSH and CDR2 is LQKENI in the germline V gene. The CDR3 is made up of 14 amino acids. CDR3 sequence reads: CASSPGQGHYEQYF. The CDR3 bases are TGTGCCAGCTCACCGGGACAGGGACACTACGAGCAGTACTTC. Drawing the rest from reference TRBV18 and TRBJ2-7, the complete variable domain is NAGVMQNPRHLVRRRGQEARLRCSPMKGHSHVYWYRQLPEEGLKFMVYLQKENIIDESGMPKERFSAEFPKEGPSILRIQQVVRGDSAAYFCASSPGQGHYEQYFGPGTRLTVT.

The genes are TRBV29-1 and TRBJ1-1, with 8 bases lining up with TRBD1. The CDR3 is 12 residues long. The J segment lost 4 bases and the V segment lost 6 bases, leaving 4 bases of the junction unmatched. Germline V gives CDR1 SQVTM, CDR2 ANQGSEA. The chain's CDR3 is CSVVTGGTEAFF. For the CDR3, the DNA is TGCAGCGTCGTTACAGGGGGCACTGAAGCTTTCTTT.

This sequence joins TRBV4-2 and TRBJ1-2; the D is unclear. The V end lost 0 bases, the J end lost 0 bases, and 8 bases lay between the germline ends. The CDR3 has 15 amino acids. The germline CDR1 and CDR2 sequences are LGHNA and YNFKEQ. The DNA of the CDR3 is TGTGCCAGCAGCCAAGATTCCGCAGCTAACTATGGCTACACCTTC. Its translation: CASSQDSAANYGYTF.

The chain links TRBV2 to TRBJ1-1; possible D gene TRBD1, 6 bases. V dropped 6 bases and J dropped 1 base, with 9 bases sitting between them. CDR1 is SNHLY and CDR2 is FYNNEI in the germline V gene. The CDR3 loop spans 13 amino acids. The CDR3 region has the DNA TGTGCCAGCAGGAGGACAGAGAACACTGAAGCTTTCTTT. The encoded protein is CASRRTENTEAFF.

The V and J genes are TRBV2 and TRBJ1-5, with D maybe TRBD1 (6 bases). Germline V gene lookup returns CDR1 SNHLY and CDR2 FYNNEI. V lost 5 bases, J lost 3 bases, and 8 bases lay in between. The CDR3 consists of 13 residues. The CDR3 loop reads CASSTGNNQPQHF. CDR3 sequence (DNA): TGTGCCAGCAGTACAGGGAACAATCAGCCCCAGCATTTT.

This chain joins TRBV28 and TRBJ1-2; possible D gene TRBD1, 5 bases. There are 14 residues in the CDR3. Germline V lookup: CDR1 MDHEN, CDR2 SYDVKM. The germline V and J ends were trimmed by 8 bases and 3 bases, with 16 bases remaining between them. CDR3 sequence reads: CASSYAGGYYGYTF. The CDR3 bases are TGTGCCAGCTCCTACGCGGGGGGTTACTATGGCTACACCTTC.

This rearrangement joins TRBV4-2 to TRBJ1-3; 10 bases are a match to TRBD1. Trimming at V came to 6 bases and at J to 0 bases, leaving 5 bases not matched to a gene. The germline V gene has CDR1 LGHNA and CDR2 YNFKEQ. The CDR3 covers 16 residues. CDR3 nucleotide sequence: TGTGCCAGCAGTCGGGACAGGGGATCCTCTGGAAACACCATATATTTT. Translation: CASSRDRGSSGNTIYF.

This chain joins TRBV28 and TRBJ1-5, with 7 bases identical to TRBD1. Germline CDR1 and CDR2: MDHEN and SYDVKM. Trimming cost V 6 bases and J 0 bases; bases outside gene matches: 5. The CDR3 contains 15 residues. The CDR3 DNA reads TGTGCCAGCAGACTACAGGGGAATAGCAATCAGCCCCAGCATTTT. Its translation: CASRLQGNSNQPQHF.

In this sample, this clone turned up once. The chain joins TRBV28 to TRBJ2-1; D is unresolved. From germline, CDR1 is MDHEN and CDR2 SYDVKM. This CDR3 is 14 amino acids long. Trimming stripped 6 bases from V and 8 bases from J, with 17 bases between. CDR3 sequence (DNA): TGTGCCAGCAGACCACCCCCCCCAGGCTATGAGCAGTTCTTC. Amino acids: CASRPPPPGYEQFF.

This rearrangement joins TRBV7-8 to TRBJ1-2; 8 nucleotides line up with TRBD1. Unmatched junction bases numbered 6, after V lost 4 bases and J lost 8 bases. This CDR3 spans 13 amino acids. The V gene's germline CDR1 is SGHVS and CDR2 FQNEAQ. The CDR3 DNA reads as TGTGCCAGCAGCTCCCAGGGGGCGGGGGGCTACACCTTC. Its translation is CASSSQGAGGYTF.

V usage is TRBV9 and J usage is TRBJ1-2; 7 bases match TRBD1. The ends lost 2 bases at V and 5 bases at J; junction bases unmatched: 6. CDR3 length equals 14 residues. Germline loops: CDR1 SGDLS, CDR2 YYNGEE. CDR3 nucleotide sequence: TGTGCCAGCAGCGTTGCCGGGACAGAATATGGCTACACCTTC. Protein: CASSVAGTEYGYTF.

The chain combines TRBV19 with TRBJ1-1; D ambiguous. The CDR3 sequence is 15 residues long. Germline CDR1 and CDR2: LNHDA and SQIVND (reference sequence). V was clipped by 8 bases and J by 2 bases, with 18 bases between them. DNA of the CDR3: TGTGCCAGTCATTCGGGTGGTACCGTAAACACTGAAGCTTTCTTT. This codes for CASHSGGTVNTEAFF.